What follows are 21 T cell receptor beta chains derived from one specimen sequenced in a study of vaccination and CD4 T cells after COVID-19. The treatment is: roughly nine-day PBMC culture with coronavirus spike peptide pools or control peptides (ViraFEST assay). Samples of CD4+ T cells were obtained from the unexposed donor before the COVID-19 pandemic (2011-2018). No antigen has been assigned to these receptors. Oncomine TCR Beta short-read sequencing was applied to DNA from cultured CD4+ T cells. DNA came from CD4+ T cells after culture. Each CDR3 protein gets one entry after TCRdb re-called the PCR reads with MiXCR. Of fewer than 7,000 distinct CDR3 sequences in the sample, around 35% were seen once. The specimen was CD4+ T cells from blood, cultured in vitro. The receptors here all came from a human donor in good health.

The gene calls are TRBV30 and TRBJ2-7; TRBD1 matches at 11 bases. The CDR3 loop spans 15 amino acids. J lost 3 bases, V lost 2 bases, and 6 bases had no gene match. Germline values: CDR1 GTSNPN, CDR2 SVGIG (reference sequence). The chain's CDR3 is CAWSPGTGGLYEQYF. CDR3 bases: TGTGCCTGGAGTCCCGGGACAGGGGGACTCTACGAGCAGTACTTC.

The genes are TRBV12-3 or TRBV12-4 and TRBJ1-5; 7 bases line up with TRBD1. The CDR3 length is 13 residues. The V gene end was trimmed by 6 bases and the J gene end by 7 bases; junction bases not matched to a gene: 6. CDR3 sequence (DNA): TGTGCCAGCAGGGGACAGAGCTTACAGCCCCAGCATTTT. Translated: CASRGQSLQPQHF.

There are a few counts of this clonotype. CDR3 residues: CSAREGGVGNTQYF. For the CDR3, the DNA is TGCAGTGCTAGGGAGGGGGGAGTGGGAAATACGCAGTATTTT. The chain combines TRBV20-1 with TRBJ2-3; tentatively, D is TRBD1 or TRBD2 (6 bases each). Per germline, CDR1 DFQATT and CDR2 SNEGSKA (reference sequence). This CDR3 is 14 amino acids long. V dropped 3 bases and J dropped 7 bases, with 17 bases sitting between them.

DNA for the CDR3: TGTGCCACCAGTGATTTCTGGGCTAGCGGGAGCACAGATACGCAGTATTTT. This gives the protein CATSDFWASGSTDTQYF. The chain combines TRBV24-1 with TRBJ2-3; 8 bases agree with TRBD2. The CDR3 is 17 amino acids. Looked up from germline, CDR1 is KGHDR and CDR2 is SFDVKD. The J segment lost 0 bases and the V segment lost 1 base, leaving 5 bases of the junction unmatched.

The chain employs TRBV20-1 and TRBJ2-1; 9 bases match TRBD2. With V trimmed by 6 bases and J by 8 bases, 11 bases remained unmatched. Germline-derived CDR1 and CDR2 are DFQATT and SNEGSKA (reference sequence). This CDR3 spans 14 amino acids. This chain's CDR3 is CSARAVAGVDEQFF. CDR3 in DNA: TGCAGTGCCAGGGCGGTAGCGGGAGTTGATGAGCAGTTCTTC.

This clonotype was observed once. The chain couples TRBV19 to TRBJ2-3, with 10 bases aligning to TRBD1. There are 16 residues in the CDR3. With 4 bases clipped from V and 5 bases from J, the junction kept 9 bases outside the gene matches. Germline loops: CDR1 LNHDA, CDR2 SQIVND (reference sequence). DNA for the CDR3: TGTGCCAGTAGTACAGGGACAGGGGCTCTCAGAGATACGCAGTATTTT. It codes for CASSTGTGALRDTQYF.

Only a few counts were recorded for this clonotype. The chain uses TRBV7-9 and TRBJ1-6; D is perhaps TRBD1 (6 bases). Trimming removed 5 bases at V and 10 bases at J, with 24 bases between. Per the germline V gene, CDR1 is SEHNR and CDR2 is FQNEAQ (reference sequence). The length of the CDR3 is 17 residues. CDR3 in DNA: TGTGCCAGCAGCGCGCTGAGCCGAGGGGGAGGTGGATCACCCCTCCACTTT. Residues: CASSALSRGGGGSPLHF.

This chain's CDR3 is CASSLLGQSGDTQYF. The CDR3 nucleotides read TGTGCCAGCAGCCTCTTGGGGCAGTCGGGAGATACGCAGTATTTT. This chain uses TRBV14 with TRBJ2-3; maybe TRBD1 (5 bases). Trimming took off 4 bases at V and 5 bases at J, with 16 bases between the two ends. There are 15 residues in the CDR3. Germline CDR1 is SGHDN and CDR2 is FVKESK.

This chain links TRBV6-5 with TRBJ2-1; possibly TRBD1 for D (6 bases). Germline CDR1 is MNHEY and CDR2 is SVGAGI. Trimming took 2 bases from V and 9 from J, leaving 17 bases between them. This CDR3 region has 15 residues. In nucleotides, the CDR3 is TGTGCCAGCAGTTACCAACTAGGGGGATGGGGTGAGCAGTTCTTC. Its protein is CASSYQLGGWGEQFF.

This clonotype occurred a few times. This chain joins TRBV4-3 and TRBJ1-5; D remains ambiguous. Germline V gene sequence: CDR1 LGHNA, CDR2 YSLEER. V gave up 1 base and J gave up 3 bases, with 10 bases separating them. The CDR3 is 15 residues long. Here the CDR3 DNA reads TGCGCCAGCAGCCAAGGCCTACAGATCAATCAGCCCCAGCATTTT. This translates into CASSQGLQINQPQHF.

J is TRBJ1-2 and V is TRBV20-1; the D is unclear. CDR1 is DFQATT and CDR2 is SNEGSKA in the germline V gene (reference sequence). The CDR3 runs 12 residues. This CDR3 reads CVHPVPPYGYTF. The CDR3 region has the DNA TGCGTCCACCCGGTCCCGCCCTATGGCTACACCTTC.

The chain carries TRBV6-2 or TRBV6-3 and TRBJ2-1; D is unresolved. V was cut by 6 bases and J by 8 bases, with 8 bases left in between. Germline V lookup: CDR1 MNHEY, CDR2 SVGEGT. The CDR3 runs 11 residues. This chain's CDR3 is CASRTFDEQFF. CDR3 DNA sequence: TGTGCCAGCAGAACCTTTGATGAGCAGTTCTTC.

This clonotype showed up just a few times. This CDR3 reads CASSLTGSYEQYF. The CDR3 DNA reads as TGTGCCAGCAGTTTAACGGGCTCCTACGAGCAGTACTTC. The chain employs TRBV27 and TRBJ2-7; D not certain. This CDR3 is built from 13 residues. Germline V gene lookup returns CDR1 MNHEY and CDR2 SMNVEV (reference sequence). V was pared by 2 bases and J by 0 bases, with 5 bases between.

The CDR3 region has the DNA TGCGCCAGCAGCCAGGACAGCTATAGCAATCAGCCCCAGCATTTT. This codes for CASSQDSYSNQPQHF. The V and J genes are TRBV4-1 and TRBJ1-5; a weak D match, TRBD1 (6 bases). V lost 3 bases and J 0 bases, leaving 9 bases between the germline ends. Germline CDR1 reads MGHRA; CDR2 reads YSYEKL. The CDR3 loop spans 15 amino acids.

This rearrangement joins TRBV20-1 to TRBJ2-3, with D perhaps matching TRBD1 (5 bases). Germline lookup yields CDR1 DFQATT and CDR2 SNEGSKA (reference sequence). The V end was cut by 6 bases, the J end by 1 base, with 14 bases between. The CDR3 is 14 residues long. CDR3 protein: CSASGLVGTDTQYF. The CDR3 DNA follows: TGCAGTGCCTCAGGGCTTGTCGGCACAGATACGCAGTATTTT.

This clonotype was seen once. This chain uses TRBV20-1 with TRBJ2-1; D might be TRBD2 (5 bases). V lost 4 bases, J lost 5 bases, and 21 bases lay in between. Germline V gives CDR1 DFQATT, CDR2 SNEGSKA (reference sequence). The CDR3 has 16 residues. CDR3: CSATSTANPMNNEQFF. CDR3 coding DNA: TGCAGTGCTACTAGCACGGCCAACCCAATGAACAATGAGCAGTTCTTC.

The chain joins TRBV2 to TRBJ1-5; no clear D gene. From germline, CDR1 is SNHLY and CDR2 FYNNEI. Trimming removed 1 base from V and 0 bases from J, with 7 bases in between. This CDR3 is built from 15 residues. Here the CDR3 DNA reads TGTGCCAGCAGTGAAGGCGTTTATAGCAATCAGCCCCAGCATTTT. Translation gives CASSEGVYSNQPQHF.

The CDR3 region has the DNA TGCGCCAGCAGCCAAGACCCAGGGACAGGATCCTACTATGGCTACACCTTC. Translation gives CASSQDPGTGSYYGYTF. The chain employs TRBV4-3 and TRBJ1-2; 8 bases fit TRBD1. The V gene end was trimmed by 0 bases and the J gene end by 3 bases; junction bases not matched to a gene: 9. The germline V gene encodes CDR1 LGHNA and CDR2 YSLEER. The CDR3 is 17 amino acids.

The genes are TRBV19 and TRBJ1-5, with TRBD1 identical over 8 bases. CDR3 size: 16 residues. Trimming took 0 bases from V and 5 from J; bases not matched to a gene: 6. Germline V gives CDR1 LNHDA, CDR2 SQIVND (reference sequence). CDR3 nucleotides: TGTGCCAGTAGTATAGATCTATTCAGGGGGCATCAGCCCCAGCATTTT. Translated, it gives CASSIDLFRGHQPQHF.

This chain uses TRBV5-1 with TRBJ1-2, with TRBD1 identical over 7 bases. After removal of 2 bases from V and 4 bases from J, the junction contained 8 bases not matched to a gene. Per germline, CDR1 SGHRS and CDR2 YFSETQ. The CDR3 is 15 residues long. CDR3 loop: CASSLSQGGGYGYTF. CDR3 in DNA: TGCGCCAGCAGCTTAAGCCAGGGGGGTGGCTATGGCTACACCTTC. Using reference TRBV5-1 and TRBJ1-2 for the parts outside the CDR3, the full variable domain is KAGVTQTPRYLIKTRGQQVTLSCSPISGHRSVSWYQQTPGQGLQFLFEYFSETQRNKGNFPGRFSGRQFSNSRSEMNVSTLELGDSALYLCASSLSQGGGYGYTFGSGTRLTVV.

This clonotype was seen more than once but under ten times. This rearrangement joins TRBV2 to TRBJ1-5, with D hard to call. The germline V gene has CDR1 SNHLY and CDR2 FYNNEI. This CDR3 contains 14 residues. The V gene lost 2 bases and the J gene lost 7 bases, with 12 bases spanning the gap. The CDR3 nucleotides read TGTGCCAGCAGTGAAAGGGAGAGGCACCAGCCCCAGCATTTT. This sequence encodes CASSERERHQPQHF.